The clone carrying this T cell receptor (beta chain) was seen many times. Unique molecular identifiers were affixed to single, distinct cDNA molecules. TCRdb re-called the 5' RACE reads with MiXCR, one entry per CDR3 protein. The data contain 100,000 to 130,000 distinct CDR3 sequences, approximately 10% of them seen just once; the ten biggest clones take up 6.5% to 8%. The entry originates in a study of early T cells in non-severe SARS-CoV-2 infection. Study at large: Sequenced material consisted of bulk RNA (from unsorted whole blood), and chains were unpaired.

The TCR comes from an adult who was a healthcare worker with PCR-confirmed SARS-CoV-2 infection or an uninfected control (not recorded which). Sequencing was carried out using whole blood.

CDR3 sequence reads: CASSHFRPGTSSDEQFF. For the CDR3, the DNA is TGTGCCAGCAGCCACTTTCGCCCCGGGACTAGCAGCGATGAGCAGTTCTTC. The chain recombines TRBV6-6 with TRBJ2-1; TRBD2 matches at 9 bases. The J segment lost 8 bases and the V segment lost 6 bases, leaving 17 bases of the junction unmatched. CDR1 MNHNY and CDR2 SVGAGI come from the germline V gene (reference sequence). CDR3 length equals 17 residues.